The next 23 T cell receptor beta chains were all read from a single sample in a study of blood T cell repertoires in COVID-19. The repertoire was sequenced with immunoSEQ multiplex PCR; TCRdb's copy has only in-frame clones and lacks some. The table shows some 360,000 clones, with almost 90% occurring only once. Specimen: PBMCs or T cells enriched from blood (not recorded which). These receptors came from a woman aged 25 to 45 who had been exposed to COVID-19.

V gene TRBV7-2 combines with J gene TRBJ2-2; 11 bases line up with TRBD2. The CDR3 runs 17 residues. Germline loops: CDR1 SGHTA, CDR2 FQGNSA. Trimming removed 8 bases from V and 2 bases from J; junction bases left unmatched: 10. CDR3 amino acids: CASGPPGLAVNTGELFF. The DNA of the CDR3 is TGTGCCAGCGGACCACCGGGACTAGCGGTTAACACCGGGGAGCTGTTTTTT.

The chain combines TRBV2 with TRBJ1-5; TRBD1 matches at 8 bases. Germline V CDR1 and CDR2: SNHLY, FYNNEI. The CDR3 loop spans 14 amino acids. The J segment lost 3 bases and the V segment lost 8 bases, leaving 6 bases of the junction unmatched. The DNA for the CDR3 is TGTGCCAGCTGGACAGGGATATACAATCAGCCCCAGCATTTT. This translates into CASWTGIYNQPQHF.

This rearrangement joins TRBV23-1 to TRBJ2-2, with D possibly being TRBD1 (6 bases). TRBV23-1 is classed as an ORF, of uncertain function. V was trimmed by 0 bases and J by 0 bases, leaving 11 bases between them. The CDR3 length is 17 residues. This CDR3 reads CASSQSSGAPNTGELFF. CDR3 DNA sequence: TGCGCCAGCAGTCAATCGTCAGGGGCCCCGAACACCGGGGAGCTGTTTTTT.

DNA for the CDR3: TGTGCCAGCAGCTTAATTGCGGTAACCCCCACAGATACGCAGTATTTT. Translating it yields CASSLIAVTPTDTQYF. The chain recombines TRBV7-3 with TRBJ2-3; D is unclear. Trimming pared 1 base from V and 2 bases from J, leaving 13 bases between. The CDR3 is made up of 16 amino acids. CDR1 is SGHTA, CDR2 FQGTGA, per germline.

The chain couples TRBV7-9 to TRBJ2-3; 12 nucleotides agree with TRBD1. The CDR3 is 16 amino acids. With 3 bases clipped from V and 6 bases from J, the junction kept 7 bases outside the gene matches. In germline, CDR1 is SEHNR, CDR2 FQNEAQ (reference sequence). The CDR3: CASSFVPGQGADTQYF. The CDR3 DNA is TGTGCCAGCAGCTTCGTACCGGGACAGGGGGCTGATACGCAGTATTTT. The variable domain in full, with the rest retrieved from reference TRBV7-9 and TRBJ2-3, is DTGVSQNPRHKITKRGQNVTFRCDPISEHNRLYWYRQTLGQGPEFLTYFQNEAQLEKSRLLSDRFSAERPKGSFSTLEIQRTEQGDSAMYLCASSFVPGQGADTQYFGPGTRLTVL.

V is TRBV15 and J is TRBJ2-7, with TRBD1 identical over 7 bases. J was trimmed by 4 bases and V by 4 bases; bases with no gene match: 10. Germline CDR1 and CDR2: LNHNV and YYDKDF (reference sequence). CDR3 length: 15 amino acids. The CDR3 protein is CATSTTPGQIYEQYF. The CDR3 DNA reads as TGTGCCACCAGCACCACTCCGGGACAGATTTACGAGCAGTACTTC.

In this sample, this clone turned up once. The J gene is TRBJ1-3, the V gene TRBV27; 10 bases fit TRBD1. The CDR3 is made up of 17 amino acids. Germline CDR1 is MNHEY and CDR2 is SMNVEV (reference sequence). Losses at the gene ends were 5 bases for V and 0 bases for J; bases not matched to a gene: 7. Written as DNA, the CDR3 is TGTGCCAGCAGTCCAAGACAGGGGGCGAACTCTGGAAACACCATATATTTT. Amino acids: CASSPRQGANSGNTIYF.

The chain uses TRBV19 and TRBJ1-2; the match to TRBD1 covers 7 bases. This CDR3 is 15 amino acids long. Germline CDR1 is LNHDA and CDR2 is SQIVND (reference sequence). After removal of 4 bases from V and 4 bases from J, the junction contained 9 bases not matched to a gene. CDR3 DNA sequence: TGTGCCAGTAGTAGGGGGACAGACCCACTCTATGGCTACACCTTC. Translated: CASSRGTDPLYGYTF.

This chain joins TRBV9 and TRBJ1-4, with 9 bases fitting TRBD1. V shed 2 bases, J shed 4 bases, and the junction held 0 bases outside the gene matches. Germline assignment: CDR1 SGDLS and CDR2 YYNGEE. CDR3 length: 14 residues. CDR3: CASSVGQGNEKLFF. CDR3 nucleotides: TGTGCCAGCAGCGTGGGACAGGGTAATGAAAAACTGTTTTTT.

The chain is built from TRBV28 and TRBJ1-1, with 10 bases that match TRBD1. The germline V gene has CDR1 MDHEN and CDR2 SYDVKM. V gave up 8 bases and J gave up 3 bases; unmatched junction bases: 9. This CDR3 comprises 15 residues. The chain's CDR3 is CASRTGGFEDTEAFF. The CDR3 region has the DNA TGTGCCAGCCGGACAGGGGGATTTGAGGACACTGAAGCTTTCTTT.

In DNA, the CDR3 is TGCAGCGTGCCCGCAGGGGGGTCTGGAGCTTTCTTT. Translation: CSVPAGGSGAFF. The V call is TRBV29-1, the J call TRBJ1-1; 7 positions agree with TRBD1. The CDR3 runs 12 residues. Germline-derived CDR1 and CDR2 are SQVTM and ANQGSEA. V lost 6 bases to trimming and J lost 10 bases; unmatched junction nucleotides: 11.

V gene TRBV4-2 combines with J gene TRBJ2-3; tentatively, D is TRBD2 (6 bases). Trimming pared 4 bases from V and 2 bases from J, leaving 13 bases between. Germline CDR1 reads LGHNA; CDR2 reads YNFKEQ. The CDR3 totals 15 residues. CDR3 bases: TGTGCCAGCAGCCGGACCCGGGAGACCACAGATACGCAGTATTTT. Protein: CASSRTRETTDTQYF.

The chain links TRBV7-8 to TRBJ2-5, with D maybe TRBD1 (6 bases). This CDR3 comprises 16 residues. Trimming stripped 1 base from V and 1 base from J, with 13 bases between. Per the germline V gene, CDR1 is SGHVS and CDR2 is FQNEAQ. The CDR3 DNA reads as TGTGCCAGCAGCTTAGATATAGGGGGTACCCAAGAGACCCAGTACTTC. Protein sequence: CASSLDIGGTQETQYF.

In its sample, this clone was seen once. The gene calls are TRBV7-9 and TRBJ2-3; unclear D gene. The V gene's germline CDR1 is SEHNR and CDR2 FQNEAQ (reference sequence). The CDR3 has 14 amino acids. Trimming removed 2 bases at V and 0 bases at J, with 6 bases between. The CDR3 coding sequence is TGTGCCAGCAGCTTATCTATGAGCACAGATACGCAGTATTTT. Encoded protein: CASSLSMSTDTQYF.

V gene TRBV3-1 (or the pseudogene TRBV3-2) combines with J gene TRBJ2-7; D not certain. Germline V gene data show CDR1 as LGHDT and CDR2 as YNNKEL (reference sequence). Trimming took 1 base from V and 5 from J, leaving 18 bases between them. The CDR3 loop spans 16 amino acids. The DNA for the CDR3 is TGTGCCAGCAGCCAAGGCACTGGTATCAGGTCGAACGAGCAGTACTTC. The encoded protein is CASSQGTGIRSNEQYF.

This sequence joins TRBV28 and TRBJ1-2, with TRBD1 as a possible D gene (5 bases). V was clipped by 2 bases and J by 4 bases, with 8 bases between them. The CDR3 contains 13 residues. Per the germline V gene, CDR1 is MDHEN and CDR2 is SYDVKM. CDR3 coding DNA: TGTGCCAGCAGTTTACGGGGGATCTATGGCTACACCTTC. Amino acid sequence: CASSLRGIYGYTF.

This clone was counted only a few times. V usage is TRBV6-5 and J usage is TRBJ2-7; D perhaps matches TRBD2 (6 bases). The CDR3 length is 13 residues. CDR1 is MNHEY and CDR2 is SVGAGI in the germline V gene. The V and J ends lost 10 bases and 4 bases respectively, with 17 bases between them. CDR3: CATTGLFTYEQYF. In DNA form, the CDR3 reads TGTGCCACCACGGGACTCTTTACGTACGAGCAGTACTTC.

For this clone: This sample also contains other DNA sequences that code for the same CDR3. This chain joins TRBV28 and TRBJ1-2; TRBD1 might be the D (5 bases). The CDR3 has 12 residues. In germline, CDR1 is MDHEN, CDR2 SYDVKM. The germline V and J ends were trimmed by 2 bases and 7 bases, with 8 bases remaining between them. The CDR3 nucleotides are TGTGCCAGCAGTTTACGGGGGGGTGGCTACACCTTC. Translation: CASSLRGGGYTF.

V is TRBV24-1 and J is TRBJ2-7, with D possibly being TRBD2 (5 bases). Germline CDR1 KGHDR, CDR2 SFDVKD. The V end lost 9 bases, the J end lost 2 bases, and 16 bases lay between the germline ends. The CDR3 loop spans 14 amino acids. CDR3 sequence (DNA): TGTGCCACCTCTAGCTCGGGAATCCCCTACGAGCAGTACTTC. Translation gives CATSSSGIPYEQYF.

This clone was seen only once. The genes are TRBV5-1 and TRBJ2-5, with 14 bases that match TRBD2. The CDR3 has 17 amino acids. Germline CDR1 and CDR2: SGHRS and YFSETQ. The V gene end was trimmed by 1 base and the J gene end by 5 bases; junction bases not matched to a gene: 7. The CDR3 sequence: CASSLLARTSGRETQYF. The CDR3 nucleotides read TGCGCCAGCAGCTTGTTAGCCCGGACTAGCGGGAGGGAGACCCAGTACTTC.

The rearrangement links TRBV28 to TRBJ2-1; 7 bases map to TRBD1. CDR3 length equals 14 residues. Trimming at V came to 5 bases and at J to 8 bases, leaving 9 bases not matched to a gene. Germline V CDR1 and CDR2: MDHEN, SYDVKM. CDR3 loop: CASSRGHRGYEQFF. CDR3 DNA: TGTGCCAGCAGTCGAGGCCACAGGGGATATGAGCAGTTCTTC.

As DNA, the CDR3 is TGTGCCAGCAGTTTATCCCCGACTAGCGGGAGCACAGATACGCAGTATTTT. Protein product: CASSLSPTSGSTDTQYF. The rearrangement links TRBV28 to TRBJ2-3; 10 bases fit TRBD2. Germline lookup yields CDR1 MDHEN and CDR2 SYDVKM. V was pared by 1 base and J by 0 bases, with 4 bases of the junction left unmatched. CDR3 size: 17 residues. Drawing the rest from reference TRBV28 and TRBJ2-3, the complete variable domain is DVKVTQSSRYLVKRTGEKVFLECVQDMDHENMFWYRQDPGLGLRLIYFSYDVKMKEKGDIPEGYSVSREKKERFSLILESASTNQTSMYLCASSLSPTSGSTDTQYFGPGTRLTVL.

In its sample, this clone was seen a few times. V gene TRBV9 combines with J gene TRBJ1-1, with 10 bases aligning to TRBD1. The J segment lost 8 bases and the V segment lost 3 bases, leaving 4 bases of the junction unmatched. Germline loops: CDR1 SGDLS, CDR2 YYNGEE. The CDR3 spans 13 residues. The CDR3 sequence: CASSEGQGSEAFF. The DNA of the CDR3 is TGTGCCAGCAGCGAGGGACAGGGGTCCGAAGCTTTCTTT.